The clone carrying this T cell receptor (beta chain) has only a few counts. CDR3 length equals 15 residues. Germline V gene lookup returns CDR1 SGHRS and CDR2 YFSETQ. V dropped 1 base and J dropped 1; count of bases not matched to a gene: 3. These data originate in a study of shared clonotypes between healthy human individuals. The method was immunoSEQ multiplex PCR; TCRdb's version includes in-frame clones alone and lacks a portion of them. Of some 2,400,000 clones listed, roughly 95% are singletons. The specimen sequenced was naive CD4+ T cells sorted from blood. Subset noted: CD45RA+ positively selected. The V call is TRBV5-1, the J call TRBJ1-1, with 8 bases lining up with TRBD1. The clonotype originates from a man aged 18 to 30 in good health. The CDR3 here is CASSLWTGPNTEAFF. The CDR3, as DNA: TGCGCCAGCAGCTTGTGGACAGGGCCGAACACTGAAGCTTTCTTT. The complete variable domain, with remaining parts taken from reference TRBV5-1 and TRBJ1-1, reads KAGVTQTPRYLIKTRGQQVTLSCSPISGHRSVSWYQQTPGQGLQFLFEYFSETQRNKGNFPGRFSGRQFSNSRSEMNVSTLELGDSALYLCASSLWTGPNTEAFFGQGTRLTVV.